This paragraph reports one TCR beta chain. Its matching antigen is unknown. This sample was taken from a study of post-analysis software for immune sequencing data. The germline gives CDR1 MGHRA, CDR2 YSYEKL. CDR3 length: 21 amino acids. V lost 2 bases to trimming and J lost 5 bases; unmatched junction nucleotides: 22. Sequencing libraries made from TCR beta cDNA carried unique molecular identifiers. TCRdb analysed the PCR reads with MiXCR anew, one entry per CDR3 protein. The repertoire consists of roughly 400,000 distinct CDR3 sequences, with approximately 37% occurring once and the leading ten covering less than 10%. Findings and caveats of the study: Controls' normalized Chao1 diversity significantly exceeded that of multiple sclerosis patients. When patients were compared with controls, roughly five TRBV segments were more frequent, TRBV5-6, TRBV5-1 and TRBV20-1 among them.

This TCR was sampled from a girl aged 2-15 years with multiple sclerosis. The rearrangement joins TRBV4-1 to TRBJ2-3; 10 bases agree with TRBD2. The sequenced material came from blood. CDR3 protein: CASSQLGGLAGAFPPIDTQYF. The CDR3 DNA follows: TGCGCCAGCAGCCAATTAGGTGGGCTAGCGGGGGCCTTTCCCCCCATAGATACGCAGTATTTT.